Following are 29 T cell receptor beta chains from one sample sequenced in a study of Tregs in tolerant kidney transplant recipients. Libraries were prepared by immunoSEQ multiplex PCR; TCRdb keeps only in-frame clonotypes and omits some of them. The repertoire includes 60,000 to 95,000 clones, 98% of them detected once, and around 0.5% sits in the top ten. Sample: CD4+ T cells from blood, taken before the transplant. These TCRs come from a human donor who received a combined kidney and bone marrow transplant.

V usage is TRBV5-1 and J usage is TRBJ2-1; D is possibly TRBD2 (6 bases). Germline V lookup: CDR1 SGHRS, CDR2 YFSETQ. This CDR3 is 12 amino acids long. Trimming removed 4 bases from V and 10 bases from J, with 12 bases in between. CDR3 sequence: CASSPPGVEQFF. CDR3 DNA sequence: TGCGCCAGCAGCCCCCCGGGAGTCGAGCAGTTCTTC.

The chain couples TRBV4-3 to TRBJ2-5, with 10 bases identical to TRBD1. V lost 2 bases to trimming and J lost 3 bases; unmatched junction nucleotides: 9. Germline CDR1 reads LGHNA; CDR2 reads YSLEER. The CDR3 extends over 17 amino acids. The chain's CDR3 is CASSQRTGGGVEETQYF. The DNA for the CDR3 is TGCGCCAGCAGCCAACGGACAGGGGGAGGAGTAGAAGAGACCCAGTACTTC.

The chain employs TRBV2 and TRBJ2-5; D unclear. The CDR3 spans 11 residues. Germline V gene lookup returns CDR1 SNHLY and CDR2 FYNNEI. Trimming removed 7 bases from V and 2 bases from J, with 5 bases in between. CDR3 nucleotides: TGTGCCAGCAAAACTCAAGAGACCCAGTACTTC. Its protein product is CASKTQETQYF.

The gene calls are TRBV9 and TRBJ1-1; 7 bases fit TRBD1. This CDR3 region has 15 residues. The germline V gene encodes CDR1 SGDLS and CDR2 YYNGEE. Unmatched junction bases numbered 6, after V lost 3 bases and J lost 1 base. The CDR3 sequence is CASSGQGHPNTEAFF. CDR3 DNA: TGTGCCAGCAGCGGACAGGGACACCCGAACACTGAAGCTTTCTTT.

The chain carries TRBV9 and TRBJ2-2; perhaps TRBD1 as D (6 bases). Germline V gene sequence: CDR1 SGDLS, CDR2 YYNGEE. This CDR3 is 16 amino acids long. Trimming removed 3 bases from V and 6 bases from J, with 18 bases in between. CDR3 nucleotide sequence: TGTGCCAGCAGCGAGGGACACCCCGATCGACCCGGGGAGCTGTTTTTT. Translated: CASSEGHPDRPGELFF.

V is TRBV5-1 and J is TRBJ2-7; 9 nucleotides line up with TRBD1. Germline CDR1 and CDR2: SGHRS and YFSETQ. This CDR3 has 15 amino acids. V gave up 0 bases and J gave up 3 bases; unmatched junction bases: 4. The CDR3 DNA sequence: TGCGCCAGCAGCTTGGCGGAGACAGGGGGCTACGAGCAGTACTTC. It specifies CASSLAETGGYEQYF. The complete variable domain, with remaining parts taken from reference TRBV5-1 and TRBJ2-7, reads KAGVTQTPRYLIKTRGQQVTLSCSPISGHRSVSWYQQTPGQGLQFLFEYFSETQRNKGNFPGRFSGRQFSNSRSEMNVSTLELGDSALYLCASSLAETGGYEQYFGPGTRLTVT.

The V and J genes are TRBV11-3 and TRBJ2-5, with D tentatively TRBD2 (6 bases). This CDR3 is 14 amino acids long. The ends were cut back, 4 bases at V and 5 bases at J, with 14 bases in the middle. The V gene's germline CDR1 is SGHNT and CDR2 YENEEA. As DNA, the CDR3 is TGTGCCAGCAGCTCCGGACTATCTAGGGAGACCCAGTACTTC. As protein: CASSSGLSRETQYF.

This clone has more than one count but fewer than ten. The chain links TRBV2 to TRBJ1-5; D ambiguous. V was trimmed by 7 bases and J by 4 bases, leaving 11 bases between them. Germline loops: CDR1 SNHLY, CDR2 FYNNEI. The CDR3 is made up of 13 amino acids. The CDR3 sequence is CASTRVPNQPQHF. The CDR3 DNA reads TGTGCCAGCACGAGGGTCCCTAATCAGCCCCAGCATTTT.

The V call is TRBV5-1, the J call TRBJ2-1; D gene uncertain. The CDR3 runs to 14 residues. Germline CDR1 SGHRS, CDR2 YFSETQ. With 2 bases removed from V and 5 bases from J, the gap between germline ends came to 11 bases. CDR3 sequence: CASSFRVANNEQFF. CDR3 DNA: TGCGCCAGCAGCTTCCGGGTCGCAAACAATGAGCAGTTCTTC.

The chain couples TRBV7-3 to TRBJ2-2; TRBD1 is a possible D gene (5 bases). This CDR3 region has 15 residues. Germline V CDR1 and CDR2: SGHTA, FQGTGA. Trimming took off 3 bases at V and 3 bases at J, with 11 bases between the two ends. The CDR3 nucleotides read TGTGCCAGCAGCTTCTCAGGGCCGGACACCGGGGAGCTGTTTTTT. Its translation is CASSFSGPDTGELFF.

V usage is TRBV7-2 and J usage is TRBJ2-1, with D tentatively TRBD1 (5 bases). V was shortened by 4 bases and J by 8 bases, with 12 bases between the two germline ends. The CDR3 has 13 amino acids. CDR1 is SGHTA, CDR2 FQGNSA, per germline. The CDR3 region has the DNA TGTGCCAGCAGCTGGCGCAGGGAACATGAGCAGTTCTTC. Encoded protein: CASSWRREHEQFF.

This clone has just one count. The chain links TRBV9 to TRBJ2-7, with D possibly matching TRBD1 (5 bases). Trimming took 3 bases from V and 3 from J, leaving 10 bases between them. The CDR3 is 13 residues long. The germline gives CDR1 SGDLS, CDR2 YYNGEE. Here the CDR3 reads CASSADSLYEQYF. In DNA form, the CDR3 reads TGTGCCAGCAGCGCCGACAGCCTCTACGAGCAGTACTTC.

This sequence joins TRBV20-1 and TRBJ1-1, with D maybe TRBD1 (5 bases). The CDR3 length is 10 residues. From germline, CDR1 is DFQATT and CDR2 SNEGSKA (reference sequence). V was shortened by 6 bases and J by 7 bases, with 9 bases between the two germline ends. The CDR3 is CSARGSEAFF. CDR3 coding DNA: TGCAGTGCCCGGGGGAGTGAAGCTTTCTTT.

The chain couples TRBV6-5 to TRBJ2-5; 9 bases agree with TRBD2. Looked up from germline, CDR1 is MNHEY and CDR2 is SVGAGI. The J segment lost 1 base and the V segment lost 8 bases, leaving 8 bases of the junction unmatched. This CDR3 contains 15 residues. CDR3 amino acids: CASPIAGEFQETQYF. In DNA, the CDR3 is TGTGCCAGCCCGATAGCGGGGGAGTTCCAAGAGACCCAGTACTTC.

The J gene is TRBJ2-7, the V gene TRBV4-1, with D unclear. The CDR3 contains 15 residues. Trimming shortened V by 1 base and J by 3 bases, and 13 bases separated the two germline ends. Germline V lookup: CDR1 MGHRA, CDR2 YSYEKL. The CDR3 DNA reads TGCGCCAGCAGCCAAGGAGACTGGCCCCACTACGAGCAGTACTTC. Protein sequence: CASSQGDWPHYEQYF.

The gene calls are TRBV5-1 and TRBJ2-5; 7 bases line up with TRBD1. The germline V gene has CDR1 SGHRS and CDR2 YFSETQ. J lost 2 bases, V lost 4 bases, and 2 bases had no gene match. CDR3 length equals 13 residues. CDR3 amino acids: CASSQGVQETQYF. The CDR3 nucleotides read TGCGCCAGCAGCCAGGGGGTTCAAGAGACCCAGTACTTC. Combining the CDR3 with reference TRBV5-1 and TRBJ2-5 gives the whole variable domain KAGVTQTPRYLIKTRGQQVTLSCSPISGHRSVSWYQQTPGQGLQFLFEYFSETQRNKGNFPGRFSGRQFSNSRSEMNVSTLELGDSALYLCASSQGVQETQYFGPGTRLLVL.

The chain has TRBV5-1 and TRBJ1-1, with a weak D call TRBD1 (5 bases). Per the germline V gene, CDR1 is SGHRS and CDR2 is YFSETQ. The CDR3 spans 18 residues. The V end lost 1 base, the J end lost 0 bases, and 19 bases lay between the germline ends. The CDR3 DNA is TGCGCCAGCAGCTTGCGACCGGGGGGGGGAAGGATGAACACTGAAGCTTTCTTT. As protein: CASSLRPGGGRMNTEAFF.

The gene calls are TRBV6-6 and TRBJ2-1; TRBD2 is a possible D gene (6 bases). The germline gives CDR1 MNHNY, CDR2 SVGAGI (reference sequence). The germline V and J ends were trimmed by 0 bases and 6 bases, with 12 bases remaining between them. The CDR3 loop spans 15 amino acids. DNA of the CDR3: TGTGCCAGCAGTTACTCGGGGGGACTTCGCAATGAGCAGTTCTTC. It is translated as CASSYSGGLRNEQFF.

The chain has TRBV15 and TRBJ1-5, with 7 bases lining up with TRBD1. There are 15 residues in the CDR3. Trimming at V came to 6 bases and at J to 6 bases, leaving 11 bases not matched to a gene. Looked up from germline, CDR1 is LNHNV and CDR2 is YYDKDF (reference sequence). Written as DNA, the CDR3 is TGTGCCACCAGAAAGGGGGCTGTTGATACTCAGCCCCAGCATTTT. It is translated as CATRKGAVDTQPQHF.

The chain combines TRBV11-2 with TRBJ1-2; D might be TRBD1 (5 bases). In germline, CDR1 is SGHAT, CDR2 FQNNGV. V gave up 4 bases and J gave up 3 bases, with 9 bases separating them. The CDR3 runs 13 residues. DNA of the CDR3: TGTGCCAGCAGCTACGACAGATACTATGGCTACACCTTC. This translates into CASSYDRYYGYTF.

The chain uses TRBV27 and TRBJ1-1, with D perhaps TRBD1 (5 bases). Trimming cost V 6 bases and J 3 bases, with 14 bases left between them. The CDR3 loop spans 14 amino acids. Per germline, CDR1 MNHEY and CDR2 SMNVEV (reference sequence). Written as DNA, the CDR3 is TGTGCCAGCAGCCGAGCAGGGTGGGACACTGAAGCTTTCTTT. Translated, it gives CASSRAGWDTEAFF.

The CDR3 sequence is CASSQVKFWNDRGRETQYF. The CDR3 DNA sequence: TGCGCCAGCAGCCAAGTTAAATTTTGGAACGACAGGGGGCGAGAGACCCAGTACTTC. V usage is TRBV4-3 and J usage is TRBJ2-5; 10 bases are a match to TRBD1. There are 19 residues in the CDR3. V trimming: 1 base; J trimming: 4 bases; junction bases outside the gene matches: 15. Germline-derived CDR1 and CDR2 are LGHNA and YSLEER.

V usage is TRBV19 and J usage is TRBJ1-6, with D unclear. V lost 6 bases and J lost 7, with 10 bases in between. The CDR3 sequence is 13 residues long. Germline V gene sequence: CDR1 LNHDA, CDR2 SQIVND (reference sequence). Here the CDR3 reads CASRSGRNSPLHF. The CDR3 DNA sequence: TGTGCCAGTAGGTCAGGCCGGAATTCACCCCTCCACTTT.

This sequence joins TRBV9 and TRBJ1-4; D might be TRBD1 (5 bases). V was cut by 4 bases and J by 0 bases, with 10 bases left in between. Germline-derived CDR1 and CDR2 are SGDLS and YYNGEE. CDR3 size: 15 residues. CDR3 DNA: TGTGCCAGCAGCAAAAGGGGATCAACTAATGAAAAACTGTTTTTT. As protein: CASSKRGSTNEKLFF.

The V gene is TRBV29-1, the J gene TRBJ2-5; 7 nucleotides align to TRBD2. Germline V gene data show CDR1 as SQVTM and CDR2 as ANQGSEA. CDR3 length equals 15 residues. The V segment lost 5 bases and the J segment 1 base; nucleotides outside the gene matches: 10. CDR3 sequence (DNA): TGCAGCGTTTTTTTGCGGGGGTATATCCAAGAGACCCAGTACTTC. Amino acid sequence: CSVFLRGYIQETQYF.

This chain uses TRBV5-1 with TRBJ1-4, with D tentatively TRBD1 (6 bases). The CDR3 length is 15 residues. Germline CDR1 and CDR2: SGHRS and YFSETQ. V was clipped by 2 bases and J by 8 bases, with 16 bases between them. In DNA, the CDR3 is TGCGCCAGCAGCTTAGGAGGACAGTCTTCGGAAAAACTGTTTTTT. This gives the protein CASSLGGQSSEKLFF.

The rearrangement joins TRBV11-3 to TRBJ2-1; the match to TRBD2 covers 10 bases. Germline V lookup: CDR1 SGHNT, CDR2 YENEEA. J lost 9 bases, V lost 0 bases, and 11 bases had no gene match. The CDR3 has 17 residues. The CDR3 loop is CASSLEGRAGGPIEQFF. The CDR3 nucleotides are TGTGCCAGCAGCTTAGAAGGTAGAGCGGGAGGGCCCATTGAGCAGTTCTTC.

The chain is built from TRBV6-5 and TRBJ2-2; 8 bases match TRBD1. With V trimmed by 4 bases and J by 6 bases, 7 bases remained unmatched. The CDR3 runs to 15 residues. The V gene's germline CDR1 is MNHEY and CDR2 SVGAGI. CDR3 DNA: TGTGCCAGCAGTTTGAGACAGGGGTATTCCGGGGAGCTGTTTTTT. Translating gives CASSLRQGYSGELFF.

The chain combines TRBV7-9 with TRBJ2-5; D is uncertain. Trimming stripped 8 bases from V and 3 bases from J, with 10 bases between. CDR1 and CDR2 from the germline V gene are SEHNR and FQNEAQ (reference sequence). This CDR3 has 12 residues. CDR3 sequence reads: CASQAFKETQYF. The CDR3 DNA reads as TGTGCCAGCCAGGCTTTTAAAGAGACCCAGTACTTC.